Each of the 2 T cell receptor beta chains below was sequenced from the same sample in a study of blood T cell repertoires in COVID-19. The assay was immunoSEQ multiplex PCR, and TCRdb's table has in-frame clones only and misses some. Seen here are some 150,000 clones, approximately 80% observed once, and the top ten hold over 10%. The sequenced sample was peripheral blood. The origin of the receptors is a man between 60 and 75 years old with active or convalescent COVID-19.

The J gene is TRBJ2-7, the V gene TRBV5-1; D is possibly TRBD2 (5 bases). Germline CDR1 is SGHRS and CDR2 is YFSETQ. V was cut by 0 bases and J by 0 bases, with 13 bases left in between. This CDR3 is built from 16 residues. CDR3 nucleotide sequence: TGCGCCAGCAGCTTGGTTCTGAGCGGAAGCTCCTACGAGCAGTACTTC. Translation gives CASSLVLSGSSYEQYF. Supplemented by reference TRBV5-1 and TRBJ2-7, the full variable domain reads KAGVTQTPRYLIKTRGQQVTLSCSPISGHRSVSWYQQTPGQGLQFLFEYFSETQRNKGNFPGRFSGRQFSNSRSEMNVSTLELGDSALYLCASSLVLSGSSYEQYFGPGTRLTVT.

The chain carries TRBV11-3 and TRBJ2-1, with 10 bases aligning to TRBD2. The CDR3 length is 16 residues. Germline-derived CDR1 and CDR2 are SGHNT and YENEEA. Losses at the gene ends were 5 bases for V and 7 bases for J; bases not matched to a gene: 11. The CDR3 DNA follows: TGTGCCAGCAGCCCCGGAGCTAGCGGGAGTATGAATGAGCAGTTCTTC. Translation gives CASSPGASGSMNEQFF. Using reference TRBV11-3 and TRBJ2-1 for the parts outside the CDR3, the full variable domain is EAGVVQSPRYKIIEKKQPVAFWCNPISGHNTLYWYLQNLGQGPELLIRYENEEAVDDSQLPKDRFSAERLKGVDSTLKIQPAELGDSAVYLCASSPGASGSMNEQFFGPGTRLTVL.